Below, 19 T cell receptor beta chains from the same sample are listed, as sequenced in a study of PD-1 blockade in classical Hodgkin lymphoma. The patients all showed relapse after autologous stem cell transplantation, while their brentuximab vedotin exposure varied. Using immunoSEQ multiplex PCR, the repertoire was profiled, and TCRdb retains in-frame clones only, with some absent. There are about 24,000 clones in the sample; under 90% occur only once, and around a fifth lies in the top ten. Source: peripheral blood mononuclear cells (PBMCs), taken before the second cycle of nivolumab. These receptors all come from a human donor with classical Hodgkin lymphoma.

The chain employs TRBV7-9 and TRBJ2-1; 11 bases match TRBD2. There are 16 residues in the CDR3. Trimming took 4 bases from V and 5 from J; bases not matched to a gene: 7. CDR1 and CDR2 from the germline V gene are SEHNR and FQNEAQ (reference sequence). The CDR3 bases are TGTGCCAGCAGCTCGCCGACTAGCGGGATCCACAATGAGCAGTTCTTC. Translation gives CASSSPTSGIHNEQFF.

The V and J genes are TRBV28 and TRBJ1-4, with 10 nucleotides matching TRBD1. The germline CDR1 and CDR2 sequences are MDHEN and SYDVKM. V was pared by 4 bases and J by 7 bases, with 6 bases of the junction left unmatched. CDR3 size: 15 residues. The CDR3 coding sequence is TGTGCCAGCAGTTGGCCCGGGACAGGGGCTGAAAAACTGTTTTTT. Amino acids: CASSWPGTGAEKLFF. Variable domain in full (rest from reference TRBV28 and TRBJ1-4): DVKVTQSSRYLVKRTGEKVFLECVQDMDHENMFWYRQDPGLGLRLIYFSYDVKMKEKGDIPEGYSVSREKKERFSLILESASTNQTSMYLCASSWPGTGAEKLFFGSGTQLSVL.

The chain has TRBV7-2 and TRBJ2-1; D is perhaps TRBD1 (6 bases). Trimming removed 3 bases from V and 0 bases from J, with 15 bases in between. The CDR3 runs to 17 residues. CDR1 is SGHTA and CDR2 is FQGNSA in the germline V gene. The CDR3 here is CASSLERTGSSYNEQFF. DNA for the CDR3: TGTGCCAGCAGCTTGGAGAGAACAGGGAGCTCCTACAATGAGCAGTTCTTC.

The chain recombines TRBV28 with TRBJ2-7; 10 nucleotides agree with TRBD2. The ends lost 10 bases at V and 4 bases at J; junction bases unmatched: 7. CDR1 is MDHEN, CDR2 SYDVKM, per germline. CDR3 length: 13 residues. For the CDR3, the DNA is TGTGCCATCAAAGCGGGAGGGCCTTACGAGCAGTACTTC. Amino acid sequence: CAIKAGGPYEQYF.

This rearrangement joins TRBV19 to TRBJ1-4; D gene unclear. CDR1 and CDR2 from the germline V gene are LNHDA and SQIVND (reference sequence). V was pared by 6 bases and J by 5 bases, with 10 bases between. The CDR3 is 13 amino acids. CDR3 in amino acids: CASRRWQNEKLFF. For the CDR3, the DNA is TGTGCCAGTAGAAGGTGGCAGAATGAAAAACTGTTTTTT.

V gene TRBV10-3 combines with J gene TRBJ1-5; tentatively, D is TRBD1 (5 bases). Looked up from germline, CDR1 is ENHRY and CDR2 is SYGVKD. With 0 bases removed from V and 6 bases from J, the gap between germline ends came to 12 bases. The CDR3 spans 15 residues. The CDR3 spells CAISESGAAGQPQHF. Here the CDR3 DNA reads TGTGCCATCAGTGAGTCTGGGGCGGCAGGTCAGCCCCAGCATTTT.

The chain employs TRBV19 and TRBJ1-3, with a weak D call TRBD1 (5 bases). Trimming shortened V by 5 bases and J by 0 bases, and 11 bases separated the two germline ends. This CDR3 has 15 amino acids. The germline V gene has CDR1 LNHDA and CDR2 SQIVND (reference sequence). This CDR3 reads CASSDITGSGNTIYF. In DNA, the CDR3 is TGTGCCAGTAGTGATATTACAGGCTCTGGAAACACCATATATTTT.

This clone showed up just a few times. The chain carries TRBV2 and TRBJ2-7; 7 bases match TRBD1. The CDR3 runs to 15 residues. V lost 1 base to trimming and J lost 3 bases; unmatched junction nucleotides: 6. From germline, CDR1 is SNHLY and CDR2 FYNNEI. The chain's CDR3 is CASSEDRTGVYEQYF. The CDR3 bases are TGTGCCAGCAGTGAAGACCGGACAGGAGTCTACGAGCAGTACTTC.

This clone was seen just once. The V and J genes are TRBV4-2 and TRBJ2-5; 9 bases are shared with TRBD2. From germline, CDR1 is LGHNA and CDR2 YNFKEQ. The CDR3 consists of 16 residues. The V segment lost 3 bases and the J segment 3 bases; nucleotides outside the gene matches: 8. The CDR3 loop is CASSQRTGTSKETQYF. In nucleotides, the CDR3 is TGTGCCAGCAGCCAGAGGACCGGGACTAGCAAAGAGACCCAGTACTTC.

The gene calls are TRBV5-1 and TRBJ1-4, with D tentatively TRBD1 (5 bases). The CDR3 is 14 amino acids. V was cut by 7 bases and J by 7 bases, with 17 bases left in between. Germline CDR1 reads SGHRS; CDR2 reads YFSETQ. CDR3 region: CASQTGTGGEKLFF. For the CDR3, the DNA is TGCGCCAGCCAAACCGGGACGGGGGGTGAAAAACTGTTTTTT.

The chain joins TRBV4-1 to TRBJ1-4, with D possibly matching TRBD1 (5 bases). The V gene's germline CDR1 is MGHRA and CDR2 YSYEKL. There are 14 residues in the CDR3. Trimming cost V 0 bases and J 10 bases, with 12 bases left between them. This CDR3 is CASSQDWDGAKLFF. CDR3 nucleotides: TGCGCCAGCAGCCAAGATTGGGACGGAGCAAAACTGTTTTTT.

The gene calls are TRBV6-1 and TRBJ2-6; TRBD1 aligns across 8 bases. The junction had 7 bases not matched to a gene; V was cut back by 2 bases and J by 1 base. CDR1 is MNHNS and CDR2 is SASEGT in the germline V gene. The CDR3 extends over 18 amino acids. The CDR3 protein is CASSERTGSLSGANVLTF. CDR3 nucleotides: TGTGCCAGCAGTGAACGGACAGGGAGCTTGTCTGGGGCCAACGTCCTGACTTTC.

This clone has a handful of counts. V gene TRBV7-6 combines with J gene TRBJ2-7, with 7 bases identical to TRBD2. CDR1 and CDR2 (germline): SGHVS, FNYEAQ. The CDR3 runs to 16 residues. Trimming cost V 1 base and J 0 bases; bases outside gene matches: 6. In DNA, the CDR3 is TGTGCCAGCAGCTTAGGAGCTGGGGGGGGCTCCTACGAGCAGTACTTC. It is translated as CASSLGAGGGSYEQYF. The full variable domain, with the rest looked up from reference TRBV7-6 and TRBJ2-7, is GAGVSQSPRYKVTKRGQDVALRCDPISGHVSLYWYRQALGQGPEFLTYFNYEAQQDKSGLPNDRFSAERPEGSISTLTIQRTEQRDSAMYRCASSLGAGGGSYEQYFGPGTRLTVT.

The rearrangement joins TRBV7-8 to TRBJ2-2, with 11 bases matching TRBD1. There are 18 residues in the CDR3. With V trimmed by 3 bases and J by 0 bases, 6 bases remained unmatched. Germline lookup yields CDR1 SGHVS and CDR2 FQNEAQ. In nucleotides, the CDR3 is TGTGCCAGCAGCTTTAGGACAGGGGGCTTGGCGAACACCGGGGAGCTGTTTTTT. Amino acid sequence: CASSFRTGGLANTGELFF.

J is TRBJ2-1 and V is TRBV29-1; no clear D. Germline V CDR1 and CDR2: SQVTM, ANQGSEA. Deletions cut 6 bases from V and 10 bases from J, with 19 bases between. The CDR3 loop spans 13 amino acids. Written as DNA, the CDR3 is TGCAGCGTCCCCCTCGGCGCTTCACGCGAGCAGTTCTTC. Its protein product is CSVPLGASREQFF.

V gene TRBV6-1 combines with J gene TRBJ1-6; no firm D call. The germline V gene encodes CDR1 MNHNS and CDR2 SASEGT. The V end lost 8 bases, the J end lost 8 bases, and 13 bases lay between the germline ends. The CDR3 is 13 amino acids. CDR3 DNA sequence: TGTGCCAGCTTCCAAATTCCCCATTCACCCCTCCACTTT. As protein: CASFQIPHSPLHF.

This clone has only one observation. CDR3 residues: CASSLKAPQDPYEQYF. DNA for the CDR3: TGTGCCAGCAGCTTAAAGGCGCCGCAAGACCCCTACGAGCAGTACTTC. The chain joins TRBV7-8 to TRBJ2-7, with unresolved D. The germline V gene encodes CDR1 SGHVS and CDR2 FQNEAQ. The CDR3 length is 16 residues. Trimming took 2 bases from V and 2 from J, leaving 16 bases between them.

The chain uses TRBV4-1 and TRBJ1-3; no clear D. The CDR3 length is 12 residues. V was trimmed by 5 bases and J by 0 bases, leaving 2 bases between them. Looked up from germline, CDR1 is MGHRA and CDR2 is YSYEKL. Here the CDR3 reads CASSYSGNTIYF. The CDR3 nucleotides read TGCGCCAGCAGCTACTCTGGAAACACCATATATTTT.

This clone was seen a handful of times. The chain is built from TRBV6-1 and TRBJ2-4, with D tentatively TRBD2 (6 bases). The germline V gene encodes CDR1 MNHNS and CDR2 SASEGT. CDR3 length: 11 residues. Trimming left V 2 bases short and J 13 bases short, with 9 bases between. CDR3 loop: CASSERAGQYF. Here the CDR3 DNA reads TGTGCCAGCAGTGAAAGGGCGGGGCAGTACTTC.